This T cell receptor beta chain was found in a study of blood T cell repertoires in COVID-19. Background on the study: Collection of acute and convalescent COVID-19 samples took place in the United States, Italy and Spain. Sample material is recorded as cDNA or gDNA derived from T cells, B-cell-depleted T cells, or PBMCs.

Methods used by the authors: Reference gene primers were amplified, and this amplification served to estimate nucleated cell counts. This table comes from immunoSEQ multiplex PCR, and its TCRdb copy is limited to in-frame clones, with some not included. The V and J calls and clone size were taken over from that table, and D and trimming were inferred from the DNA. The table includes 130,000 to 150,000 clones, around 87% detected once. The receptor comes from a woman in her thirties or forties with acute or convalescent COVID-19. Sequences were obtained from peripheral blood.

The CDR3 bases are TGCAGCGTTGATGGAGCGGGACAGGGAAGGATTCAGTACTTC. Translation: CSVDGAGQGRIQYF. The V and J genes are TRBV29-1 and TRBJ2-4; 9 nucleotides agree with TRBD1. The V and J ends lost 3 bases and 10 bases, in that order; junction bases with no gene match: 10. The CDR3 length is 14 residues. CDR1 is SQVTM and CDR2 is ANQGSEA in the germline V gene.